A single sample is the source of the 13 T cell receptor beta chains below, sequenced in a study of CD8 T cells in Susac syndrome. After extraction with the RNeasy kit, roughly 0.5 to 1 ug of the RNA was reverse transcribed using random hexamers. One entry per CDR3 protein results from TCRdb running MiXCR on the immunoSEQ multiplex PCR reads. The repertoire holds about 180,000 distinct CDR3 sequences, with approximately 94% as singletons. The sample comprised CD4+ T cells from PBMCs. These receptors were taken from a human donor with Susac syndrome.

This clonotype came up once. The chain links TRBV9 to TRBJ2-1; 7 bases agree with TRBD1. CDR1 SGDLS and CDR2 YYNGEE come from the germline V gene. The CDR3 length is 14 residues. Trimming removed 2 bases from V and 9 bases from J; junction bases left unmatched: 8. The CDR3 sequence: CASSVTGPPREQFF. The DNA of the CDR3 is TGTGCCAGCAGCGTGACAGGGCCTCCCCGTGAGCAGTTCTTC.

The chain recombines TRBV30 with TRBJ2-1; D may be TRBD1 (6 bases). The germline gives CDR1 GTSNPN, CDR2 SVGIG (reference sequence). Trimming removed 1 base from V and 12 bases from J, with 10 bases in between. The CDR3 sequence is 11 residues long. CDR3 sequence: CAWSDRVGQFF. As DNA, the CDR3 is TGTGCCTGGAGTGACAGGGTGGGGCAGTTCTTC.

The rearrangement links TRBV27 to TRBJ2-5; TRBD2 aligns across 15 bases. Germline values: CDR1 MNHEY, CDR2 SMNVEV (reference sequence). The CDR3 has 16 amino acids. V shed 5 bases, J shed 4 bases, and the junction held 5 bases outside the gene matches. The CDR3 DNA reads TGTGCCAGCAGTCCGGGACTAGCGGGGGGACGAGAGACCCAGTACTTC. It specifies CASSPGLAGGRETQYF.

This chain links TRBV29-1 with TRBJ2-5, with 8 bases aligning to TRBD2. Germline V gene data show CDR1 as SQVTM and CDR2 as ANQGSEA. The CDR3 contains 12 residues. The junction had 7 bases not matched to a gene; V was cut back by 8 bases and J by 5 bases. The CDR3 protein is CSMGPSGETQYF. DNA of the CDR3: TGCAGCATGGGTCCTAGCGGGGAGACCCAGTACTTC.

This clonotype came up once. This sequence joins TRBV10-3 and TRBJ1-3; D unresolved. V was trimmed by 8 bases and J by 0 bases, leaving 8 bases between them. CDR1 and CDR2 from the germline V gene are ENHRY and SYGVKD. CDR3 length equals 13 residues. CDR3 nucleotide sequence: TGTGCCATCGCCGGGAGCTCTGGAAACACCATATATTTT. Its translation: CAIAGSSGNTIYF.

Here the CDR3 reads CASSLELGARTEAFF. As DNA, the CDR3 is TGTGCCAGCAGCTTAGAGCTGGGGGCGAGGACTGAAGCTTTCTTT. J is TRBJ1-1 and V is TRBV7-6; D might be TRBD1 (6 bases). This CDR3 contains 15 residues. The germline V gene has CDR1 SGHVS and CDR2 FNYEAQ. Trimming pared 1 base from V and 5 bases from J, leaving 14 bases between.

This chain uses TRBV7-9 with TRBJ2-3; D is possibly TRBD2 (6 bases). The CDR3 extends over 15 amino acids. Germline lookup yields CDR1 SEHNR and CDR2 FQNEAQ (reference sequence). Trimming shortened V by 4 bases and J by 1 base, and 12 bases separated the two germline ends. The CDR3 DNA is TGTGCCAGCAGCTCGGGGGACGGGGGCACAGATACGCAGTATTTT. The encoded protein is CASSSGDGGTDTQYF.

The rearrangement uses TRBV7-8 and TRBJ2-5; 9 bases line up with TRBD2. This CDR3 comprises 15 residues. Germline V gene data show CDR1 as SGHVS and CDR2 as FQNEAQ. V shed 1 base and J 5 bases; nucleotides not matched to a gene: 5. The CDR3 protein is CASSLEGGLAETQYF. CDR3 coding DNA: TGTGCCAGCAGCTTAGAGGGGGGACTAGCCGAGACCCAGTACTTC.

The J gene is TRBJ1-6, the V gene TRBV7-9, with 7 bases that match TRBD1. Trimming removed 0 bases from V and 7 bases from J; junction bases left unmatched: 3. Germline CDR1 SEHNR, CDR2 FQNEAQ (reference sequence). The CDR3 length is 15 residues. CDR3 amino acids: CASSLARGTNSPLHF. In nucleotides, the CDR3 is TGTGCCAGCAGCTTAGCCAGGGGGACGAATTCACCCCTCCACTTT.

This CDR3 reads CASSEARGDQPQHF. As DNA, the CDR3 is TGTGCCAGCAGTGAAGCGAGGGGGGATCAGCCCCAGCATTTT. V and J are TRBV25-1 and TRBJ1-5; TRBD1 is a possible D gene (6 bases). Germline lookup yields CDR1 MGHDK and CDR2 SYGVNS. V was cut by 2 bases and J by 5 bases, with 10 bases left in between. The CDR3 spans 14 residues.

The chain carries TRBV5-1 and TRBJ1-2, with TRBD1 as a possible D gene (5 bases). Trimming shortened V by 0 bases and J by 4 bases, and 10 bases separated the two germline ends. The CDR3 runs 14 residues. Looked up from germline, CDR1 is SGHRS and CDR2 is YFSETQ. The CDR3 coding sequence is TGCGCCAGCAGCTTGGACAGGATCGCCTATGGCTACACCTTC. Translated: CASSLDRIAYGYTF. Full variable domain (remainder filled in from reference TRBV5-1 and TRBJ1-2): KAGVTQTPRYLIKTRGQQVTLSCSPISGHRSVSWYQQTPGQGLQFLFEYFSETQRNKGNFPGRFSGRQFSNSRSEMNVSTLELGDSALYLCASSLDRIAYGYTFGSGTRLTVV.

The CDR3 sequence is CAARGEGQPQHF. The DNA for the CDR3 is TGTGCCGCAAGGGGGGAAGGGCAGCCCCAGCATTTT. J is TRBJ1-5 and V is TRBV2; perhaps TRBD1 as D (6 bases). The V gene's germline CDR1 is SNHLY and CDR2 FYNNEI. V was clipped by 11 bases and J by 7 bases, with 15 bases between them. CDR3 size: 12 residues.

The DNA for the CDR3 is TGTGCCAGCAGACCATCGGGGGGCACTGAAGCTTTCTTT. Its translation: CASRPSGGTEAFF. The chain couples TRBV27 to TRBJ1-1, with a weak D call TRBD1 (5 bases). The CDR3 loop spans 13 amino acids. CDR1 and CDR2 (germline): MNHEY, SMNVEV (reference sequence). V was pared by 6 bases and J by 4 bases, with 12 bases between.